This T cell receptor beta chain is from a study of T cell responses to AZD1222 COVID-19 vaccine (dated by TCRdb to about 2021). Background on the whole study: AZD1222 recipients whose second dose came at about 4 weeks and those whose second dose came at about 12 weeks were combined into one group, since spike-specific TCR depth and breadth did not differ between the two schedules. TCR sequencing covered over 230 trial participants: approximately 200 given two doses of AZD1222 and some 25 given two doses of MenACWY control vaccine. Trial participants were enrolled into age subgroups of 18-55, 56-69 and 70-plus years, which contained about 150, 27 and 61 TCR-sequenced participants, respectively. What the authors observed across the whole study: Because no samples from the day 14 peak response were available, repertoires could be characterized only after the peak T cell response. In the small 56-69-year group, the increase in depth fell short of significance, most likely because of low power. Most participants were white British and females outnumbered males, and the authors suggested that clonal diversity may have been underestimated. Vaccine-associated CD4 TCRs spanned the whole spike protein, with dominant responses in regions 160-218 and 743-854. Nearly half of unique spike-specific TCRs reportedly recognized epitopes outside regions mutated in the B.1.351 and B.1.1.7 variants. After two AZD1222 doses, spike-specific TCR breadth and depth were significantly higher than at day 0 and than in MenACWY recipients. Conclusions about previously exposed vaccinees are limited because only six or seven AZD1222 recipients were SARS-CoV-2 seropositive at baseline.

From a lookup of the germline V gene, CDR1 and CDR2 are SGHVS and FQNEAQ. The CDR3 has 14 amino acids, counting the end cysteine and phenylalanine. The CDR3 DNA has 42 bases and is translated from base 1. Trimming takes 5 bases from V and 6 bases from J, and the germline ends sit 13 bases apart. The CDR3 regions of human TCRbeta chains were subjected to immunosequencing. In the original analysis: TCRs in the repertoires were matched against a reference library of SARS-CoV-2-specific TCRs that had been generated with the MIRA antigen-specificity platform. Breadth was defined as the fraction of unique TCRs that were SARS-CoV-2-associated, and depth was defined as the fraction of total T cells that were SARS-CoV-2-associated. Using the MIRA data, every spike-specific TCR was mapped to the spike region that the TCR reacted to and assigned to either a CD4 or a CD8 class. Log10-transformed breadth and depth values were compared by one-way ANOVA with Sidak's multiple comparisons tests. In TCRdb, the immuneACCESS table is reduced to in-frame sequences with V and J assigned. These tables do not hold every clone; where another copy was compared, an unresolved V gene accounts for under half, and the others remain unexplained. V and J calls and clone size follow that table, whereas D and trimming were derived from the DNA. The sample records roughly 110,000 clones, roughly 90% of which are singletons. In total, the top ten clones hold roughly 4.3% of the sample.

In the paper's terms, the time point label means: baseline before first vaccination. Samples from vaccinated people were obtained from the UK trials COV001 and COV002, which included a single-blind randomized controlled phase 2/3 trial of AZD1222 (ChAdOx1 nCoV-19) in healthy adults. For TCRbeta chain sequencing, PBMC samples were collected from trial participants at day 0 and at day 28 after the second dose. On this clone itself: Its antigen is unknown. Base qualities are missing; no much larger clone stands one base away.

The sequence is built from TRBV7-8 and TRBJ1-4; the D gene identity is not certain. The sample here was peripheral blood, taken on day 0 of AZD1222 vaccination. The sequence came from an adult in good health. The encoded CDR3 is CASSPSTGYEKLFF. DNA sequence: TGTGCCAGCAGCCCCTCTACGGGGTATGAAAAACTGTTTTTT.